A selection of T cell receptor beta chains follows, all from one sample in a study of cytomegalovirus exposure and HLA in healthy donors. Using immunoSEQ multiplex PCR, the repertoire was profiled, and TCRdb retains in-frame clones only, with some absent. The sample yields about 240,000 clones, approximately 80% seen once. The sample was PBMCs. The origin of the receptors is a woman aged 55 to 70 in good health and CMV-seropositive. Each CDR3 is given with its conserved first and last residue. The order of the fields is J gene, D gene, V gene, clone size, CDR3 protein, CDR3 DNA. The D gene is left open where the match is weak. Only part of the rows carry a size: once, few, many, or a class if the clone is expanded.

j_call: TRBJ1-5; d_call: .; v_call: TRBV15; clone_size: .; cdr3_aa: CATSRDRVGQPQHF; cdr3_nt: TGTGCCACCAGCAGAGATCGGGTGGGTCAGCCCCAGCATTTT
j_call: TRBJ1-2; d_call: .; v_call: TRBV6-5; clone_size: .; cdr3_aa: CASSYAAGNGYTF; cdr3_nt: TGTGCCAGCAGTTACGCGGCAGGGAATGGCTACACCTTC
j_call: TRBJ1-1; d_call: TRBD1; v_call: TRBV7-9; clone_size: .; cdr3_aa: CASSGRGQGVFGTEAFF; cdr3_nt: TGTGCCAGCAGCGGCAGAGGACAGGGTGTTTTCGGCACTGAAGCTTTCTTT
j_call: TRBJ2-2; d_call: .; v_call: TRBV11-2; clone_size: .; cdr3_aa: CASSLSAGTRNTGELFF; cdr3_nt: TGTGCCAGCAGCTTATCGGCCGGGACAAGGAACACCGGGGAGCTGTTTTTT
j_call: TRBJ2-3; d_call: .; v_call: TRBV4-1; clone_size: .; cdr3_aa: CASSHPQLGADTQYF; cdr3_nt: TGCGCCAGCAGCCACCCTCAACTGGGAGCAGATACGCAGTATTTT
j_call: TRBJ2-7; d_call: TRBD1; v_call: TRBV13; clone_size: .; cdr3_aa: CASSFRDRGSYEQYF; cdr3_nt: TGTGCCAGCAGCTTCCGGGACAGGGGCTCCTACGAGCAGTACTTC
j_call: TRBJ2-3; d_call: .; v_call: TRBV7-9; clone_size: .; cdr3_aa: CASSSTAPSTDTQYF; cdr3_nt: TGTGCCAGCAGCTCGACAGCCCCTAGCACAGATACGCAGTATTTT
j_call: TRBJ1-4; d_call: .; v_call: TRBV7-9; clone_size: .; cdr3_aa: CASSSQGKNEKLFF; cdr3_nt: TGTGCCAGCAGCTCACAGGGCAAAAATGAAAAACTGTTTTTT
j_call: TRBJ2-3; d_call: TRBD2; v_call: TRBV5-1; clone_size: .; cdr3_aa: CASSLASQGGSTDTQYF; cdr3_nt: TGCGCCAGCAGCTTGGCGTCCCAGGGAGGGAGCACAGATACGCAGTATTTT
j_call: TRBJ2-1; d_call: .; v_call: TRBV28; clone_size: few; cdr3_aa: CASSLGRREQFF; cdr3_nt: TGTGCCAGCAGTTTAGGGCGCCGAGAGCAGTTCTTC
j_call: TRBJ2-1; d_call: TRBD2; v_call: TRBV4-1; clone_size: once; cdr3_aa: CASSRLAARYNEQFF; cdr3_nt: TGCGCCAGCAGCCGACTAGCGGCGAGATACAATGAGCAGTTCTTC
j_call: TRBJ1-5; d_call: TRBD1; v_call: TRBV28; clone_size: .; cdr3_aa: CASSLPDPDRRNQPQHF; cdr3_nt: TGTGCCAGCAGTTTACCGGACCCGGACAGGAGGAATCAGCCCCAGCATTTT
j_call: TRBJ2-3; d_call: .; v_call: TRBV27; clone_size: .; cdr3_aa: CASSLLGTPKSTDTQYF; cdr3_nt: TGTGCCAGCAGTTTACTTGGGACACCGAAGAGCACAGATACGCAGTATTTT
j_call: TRBJ1-2; d_call: .; v_call: TRBV29-1; clone_size: .; cdr3_aa: CSGTSANYGYTF; cdr3_nt: TGCAGCGGGACATCGGCTAACTATGGCTACACCTTC
j_call: TRBJ1-2; d_call: .; v_call: TRBV19; clone_size: .; cdr3_aa: CASSMGRDYGYTF; cdr3_nt: TGTGCCAGTAGTATGGGCAGGGACTATGGCTACACCTTC
j_call: TRBJ2-4; d_call: TRBD2; v_call: TRBV30; clone_size: .; cdr3_aa: CAWSGASGNIQYF; cdr3_nt: TGTGCCTGGAGTGGGGCTAGCGGAAACATTCAGTACTTC
j_call: TRBJ1-1; d_call: TRBD1; v_call: TRBV5-1; clone_size: .; cdr3_aa: CASSLGTGREAFF; cdr3_nt: TGCGCCAGCAGCTTGGGGACAGGGCGCGAAGCTTTCTTT
j_call: TRBJ2-3; d_call: TRBD2; v_call: TRBV29-1; clone_size: .; cdr3_aa: CSVSLSGGSTDTQYF; cdr3_nt: TGCAGCGTTTCCCTTAGCGGGGGAAGCACAGATACGCAGTATTTT
j_call: TRBJ2-7; d_call: TRBD1; v_call: TRBV28; clone_size: .; cdr3_aa: CASRPGQGARYEQYF; cdr3_nt: TGTGCCAGCAGACCGGGACAGGGGGCGCGATACGAGCAGTACTTC
j_call: TRBJ2-6; d_call: .; v_call: TRBV7-3; clone_size: .; cdr3_aa: CASSPTGFGANVLTF; cdr3_nt: TGTGCCAGCAGCCCCACAGGGTTTGGGGCCAACGTCCTGACTTTC
j_call: TRBJ2-7; d_call: .; v_call: TRBV27; clone_size: .; cdr3_aa: CASKRTSNVEQYF; cdr3_nt: TGTGCCAGCAAGAGGACATCCAATGTGGAGCAGTACTTC
j_call: TRBJ2-7; d_call: TRBD2; v_call: TRBV6-6; clone_size: .; cdr3_aa: CASSYGLAGVAYEQYF; cdr3_nt: TGTGCCAGCAGTTACGGGCTAGCGGGAGTAGCCTACGAGCAGTACTTC
j_call: TRBJ2-1; d_call: .; v_call: TRBV6-6; clone_size: .; cdr3_aa: CASSPREPSYNEQFF; cdr3_nt: TGTGCCAGCAGTCCACGGGAACCTTCCTACAATGAGCAGTTCTTC
j_call: TRBJ1-2; d_call: .; v_call: TRBV6-5; clone_size: .; cdr3_aa: CASSYWPKANYGYTF; cdr3_nt: TGTGCCAGCAGTTACTGGCCGAAAGCTAACTATGGCTACACCTTC
j_call: TRBJ1-3; d_call: TRBD1; v_call: TRBV2; clone_size: .; cdr3_aa: CASSQTGGFGNTIYF; cdr3_nt: TGTGCCAGCAGTCAGACAGGGGGCTTTGGAAACACCATATATTTT
j_call: TRBJ2-1; d_call: TRBD2; v_call: TRBV4-1; clone_size: .; cdr3_aa: CASRSGRTNEQFF; cdr3_nt: TGCGCCAGCAGAAGCGGGAGGACCAATGAGCAGTTCTTC
j_call: TRBJ1-4; d_call: TRBD1; v_call: TRBV7-9; clone_size: few; cdr3_aa: CASSRDRVEGNEKLFF; cdr3_nt: TGTGCCAGCAGCCGGGACAGGGTCGAGGGAAATGAAAAACTGTTTTTT
j_call: TRBJ2-7; d_call: .; v_call: TRBV5-4; clone_size: .; cdr3_aa: CASSFTGSREQYF; cdr3_nt: TGTGCCAGCAGCTTTACGGGATCTCGGGAGCAGTACTTC
j_call: TRBJ1-1; d_call: .; v_call: TRBV2; clone_size: .; cdr3_aa: CASQREGLEWMNTEAFF; cdr3_nt: TGTGCCAGCCAACGAGAGGGTTTGGAGTGGATGAACACTGAAGCTTTCTTT
j_call: TRBJ2-3; d_call: TRBD2; v_call: TRBV7-8; clone_size: .; cdr3_aa: CASSVGLAGVNTQYF; cdr3_nt: TGTGCCAGCAGCGTCGGACTAGCGGGAGTAAATACGCAGTATTTT
j_call: TRBJ2-5; d_call: .; v_call: TRBV5-1; clone_size: few; cdr3_aa: CASSFSRGGQETQYF; cdr3_nt: TGCGCCAGCAGCTTTAGCAGGGGTGGCCAAGAGACCCAGTACTTC
j_call: TRBJ2-3; d_call: TRBD2; v_call: TRBV2; clone_size: .; cdr3_aa: CASRPGLAGGTDTQYF; cdr3_nt: TGTGCCAGCAGACCCGGACTAGCGGGAGGCACAGATACGCAGTATTTT
j_call: TRBJ1-1; d_call: TRBD1; v_call: TRBV4-2; clone_size: few; cdr3_aa: CASSQDGQGRYTEAFF; cdr3_nt: TGTGCCAGCAGCCAAGACGGACAGGGCCGATACACTGAAGCTTTCTTT
j_call: TRBJ1-1; d_call: .; v_call: TRBV10-2; clone_size: .; cdr3_aa: CASSQGNTEAFF; cdr3_nt: TGCGCCAGCAGTCAGGGGAACACTGAAGCTTTCTTT
j_call: TRBJ1-2; d_call: .; v_call: TRBV5-4; clone_size: .; cdr3_aa: CASSPEVVRNGYTF; cdr3_nt: TGTGCCAGCAGCCCAGAGGTGGTGAGGAATGGCTACACCTTC
j_call: TRBJ2-7; d_call: .; v_call: TRBV5-1; clone_size: .; cdr3_aa: CASSGTRVQYPLSSYEQYF; cdr3_nt: TGCGCCAGCAGCGGAACCCGGGTCCAATACCCCCTGAGCTCCTACGAGCAGTACTTC
j_call: TRBJ2-3; d_call: .; v_call: TRBV2; clone_size: .; cdr3_aa: CASRRDWMTDTQYF; cdr3_nt: TGTGCCAGCAGGAGGGATTGGATGACAGATACGCAGTATTTT
j_call: TRBJ1-2; d_call: .; v_call: TRBV10-2; clone_size: .; cdr3_aa: CASNAGYGYTF; cdr3_nt: TGCGCCAGCAACGCCGGGTATGGCTACACCTTC
j_call: TRBJ2-2; d_call: TRBD2; v_call: TRBV6-5; clone_size: .; cdr3_aa: CASRPLAGAVGELFF; cdr3_nt: TGTGCCAGCAGACCGCTAGCGGGAGCTGTCGGGGAGCTGTTTTTT
j_call: TRBJ1-2; d_call: .; v_call: TRBV5-1; clone_size: .; cdr3_aa: CASSLAGTVGYGYTF; cdr3_nt: TGCGCCAGCAGCTTGGCCGGTACAGTAGGCTATGGCTACACCTTC
j_call: TRBJ2-7; d_call: TRBD2; v_call: TRBV9; clone_size: .; cdr3_aa: CASSGKRENSYEQYF; cdr3_nt: TGTGCCAGCAGCGGCAAGCGGGAGAATAGCTACGAGCAGTACTTC
j_call: TRBJ1-1; d_call: .; v_call: TRBV6-5; clone_size: .; cdr3_aa: CASRPGLKTEAFF; cdr3_nt: TGTGCCAGCAGGCCGGGTCTGAAGACTGAAGCTTTCTTT
j_call: TRBJ1-2; d_call: .; v_call: TRBV9; clone_size: .; cdr3_aa: CASSPSGERSYGYTF; cdr3_nt: TGTGCCAGCAGCCCCAGCGGGGAGAGGTCCTATGGCTACACCTTC
j_call: TRBJ2-3; d_call: .; v_call: TRBV28; clone_size: .; cdr3_aa: CASSLWKWTSTDTQYF; cdr3_nt: TGTGCCAGCAGTTTATGGAAGTGGACAAGCACAGATACGCAGTATTTT
j_call: TRBJ2-7; d_call: .; v_call: TRBV6-1; clone_size: few; cdr3_aa: CASSAHSGRYEQYF; cdr3_nt: TGTGCCAGCAGTGCTCACAGCGGAAGATACGAGCAGTACTTC
j_call: TRBJ2-5; d_call: .; v_call: TRBV4-1; clone_size: .; cdr3_aa: CASSQGSLYQETQYF; cdr3_nt: TGCGCCAGCAGCCAAGGGTCACTGTACCAAGAGACCCAGTACTTC
j_call: TRBJ1-2; d_call: .; v_call: TRBV29-1; clone_size: .; cdr3_aa: CSVVEQGNYGYTF; cdr3_nt: TGCAGCGTTGTGGAACAGGGAAACTATGGCTACACCTTC
j_call: TRBJ2-7; d_call: .; v_call: TRBV5-5; clone_size: .; cdr3_aa: CASSLPGNDEQYF; cdr3_nt: TGTGCCAGCAGCTTGCCAGGGAATGACGAGCAGTACTTC